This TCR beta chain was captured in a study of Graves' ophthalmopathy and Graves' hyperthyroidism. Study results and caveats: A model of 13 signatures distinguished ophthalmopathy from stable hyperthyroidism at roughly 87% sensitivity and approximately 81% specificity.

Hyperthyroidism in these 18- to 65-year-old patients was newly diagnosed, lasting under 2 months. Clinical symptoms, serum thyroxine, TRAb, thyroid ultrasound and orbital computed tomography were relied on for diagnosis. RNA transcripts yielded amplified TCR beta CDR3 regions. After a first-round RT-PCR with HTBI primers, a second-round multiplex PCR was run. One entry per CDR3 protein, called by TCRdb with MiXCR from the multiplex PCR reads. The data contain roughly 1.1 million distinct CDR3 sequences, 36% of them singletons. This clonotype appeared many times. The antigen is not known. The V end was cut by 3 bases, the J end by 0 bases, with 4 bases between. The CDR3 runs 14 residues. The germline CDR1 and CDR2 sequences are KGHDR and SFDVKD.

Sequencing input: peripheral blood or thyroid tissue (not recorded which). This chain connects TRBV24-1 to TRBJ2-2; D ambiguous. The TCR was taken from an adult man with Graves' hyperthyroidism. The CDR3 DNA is TGTGCCACCAGTGATCCCACGAACACCGGGGAGCTGTTTTTT. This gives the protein CATSDPTNTGELFF.